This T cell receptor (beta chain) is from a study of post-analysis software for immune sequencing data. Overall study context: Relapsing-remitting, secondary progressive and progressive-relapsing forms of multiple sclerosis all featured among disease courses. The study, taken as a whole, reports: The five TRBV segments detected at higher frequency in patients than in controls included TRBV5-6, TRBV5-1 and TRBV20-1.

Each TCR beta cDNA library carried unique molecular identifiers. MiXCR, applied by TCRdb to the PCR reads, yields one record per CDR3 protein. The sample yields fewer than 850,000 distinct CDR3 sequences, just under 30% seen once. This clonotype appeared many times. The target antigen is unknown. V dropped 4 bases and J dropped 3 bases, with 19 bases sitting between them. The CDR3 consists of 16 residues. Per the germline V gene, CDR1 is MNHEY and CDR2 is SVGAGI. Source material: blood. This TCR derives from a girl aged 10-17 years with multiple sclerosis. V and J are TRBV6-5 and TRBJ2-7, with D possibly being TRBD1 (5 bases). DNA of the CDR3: TGTGCCAGCAGTTGTGCTGCCTCCTCCCAGGGCTACGAGCAGTACTTC. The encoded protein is CASSCAASSQGYEQYF.